The next 21 T cell receptor beta chains were all read from a single sample in a study of cytotoxic CD8 clonotypes in ibrutinib-treated CLL. Measured with immunoSEQ multiplex PCR; TCRdb has only the in-frame clones, and not every one. Of roughly 47,000 clones listed, roughly 53% are singletons. The starting material was PBMCs, obtained after 12 months of ibrutinib treatment. Receptor source: a human donor with chronic lymphocytic leukemia.

V gene TRBV7-2 combines with J gene TRBJ2-3; D uncertain. V lost 2 bases and J 0 bases, leaving 9 bases between the germline ends. From germline, CDR1 is SGHTA and CDR2 FQGNSA. The CDR3 is made up of 15 amino acids. CDR3 nucleotides: TGTGCCAGCAGCTTAAACCTTCTTAGCACAGATACGCAGTATTTT. This sequence encodes CASSLNLLSTDTQYF.

A few counts support this clone. The chain employs TRBV25-1 and TRBJ2-1; D is possibly TRBD1 or TRBD2 (6 bases each). Trimming shortened V by 5 bases and J by 6 bases, and 14 bases separated the two germline ends. Germline lookup yields CDR1 MGHDK and CDR2 SYGVNS. The CDR3 spans 14 residues. CDR3: CASSLGGRTNEQFF. The CDR3, as DNA: TGTGCCAGCAGTTTGGGGGGCAGGACCAATGAGCAGTTCTTC.

The CDR3 loop is CASSEQSDGRVGETQYF. CDR3 in DNA: TGTGCCAGCAGTGAACAAAGTGACGGGAGGGTCGGAGAGACCCAGTACTTC. The rearrangement uses TRBV2 and TRBJ2-5, with 8 bases lining up with TRBD2. CDR3 length equals 17 residues. V was clipped by 2 bases and J by 4 bases; unmatched bases: 12. CDR1 is SNHLY, CDR2 FYNNEI, per germline.

J is TRBJ1-1 and V is TRBV19; no clear D. The length of the CDR3 is 13 residues. The germline CDR1 and CDR2 sequences are LNHDA and SQIVND (reference sequence). The germline V and J ends were trimmed by 6 bases and 10 bases, with 18 bases remaining between them. The CDR3 reads CASSPRAHLGAFF. Written as DNA, the CDR3 is TGTGCCAGTAGCCCGCGGGCCCATTTGGGAGCTTTCTTT.

This chain connects TRBV6-1 to TRBJ1-5; 8 nucleotides align to TRBD1. The CDR3 contains 15 residues. Germline CDR1 reads MNHNS; CDR2 reads SASEGT. The ends lost 8 bases at V and 0 bases at J; junction bases unmatched: 6. The CDR3, as DNA: TGTGCCAGCCAGACAGGGGCTTATAGCAATCAGCCCCAGCATTTT. It specifies CASQTGAYSNQPQHF.

V is TRBV5-8 and J is TRBJ2-1, with 9 bases matching TRBD1. The CDR3 is 16 amino acids. CDR1 is SGHTS, CDR2 YDEGEE, per germline. V shed 3 bases, J shed 5 bases, and the junction held 9 bases outside the gene matches. CDR3 sequence: CASSSSRQGVDNEQFF. The CDR3 nucleotides are TGTGCCAGCAGCTCGTCTAGACAGGGGGTGGACAATGAGCAGTTCTTC.

The CDR3 here is CASSYGAGDYEQYF. CDR3 bases: TGTGCCAGCAGCTACGGAGCAGGGGACTACGAGCAGTACTTC. The rearrangement joins TRBV11-2 to TRBJ2-7; tentative D call: TRBD1 (6 bases). The germline V gene has CDR1 SGHAT and CDR2 FQNNGV. Trimming took 4 bases from V and 3 from J, leaving 13 bases between them. The CDR3 is made up of 14 amino acids.

This clone was observed a handful of times. Additional DNA sequences in this sample encode the identical CDR3. The genes are TRBV18 and TRBJ1-2; 7 nucleotides line up with TRBD1. Germline V gives CDR1 KGHSH, CDR2 LQKENI. The CDR3 loop spans 16 amino acids. V was pared by 0 bases and J by 8 bases, with 12 bases of the junction left unmatched. The CDR3 sequence: CASSPPFTGQPRGYTF. The CDR3 DNA reads TGTGCCAGCTCACCACCATTCACGGGACAGCCCAGGGGCTACACCTTC.

In this sample, this clone turned up a few times. V and J are TRBV14 and TRBJ1-2; tentatively, D is TRBD1 (5 bases). V lost 4 bases, J lost 0 bases, and 18 bases lay in between. The CDR3 length is 17 residues. Germline assignment: CDR1 SGHDN and CDR2 FVKESK. The CDR3 region is CASSPTTIWGSNYGYTF. DNA for the CDR3: TGTGCCAGCAGCCCCACGACCATCTGGGGGTCTAACTATGGCTACACCTTC.

By sample share, this clone is large (0.1 to 1%). The chain joins TRBV13 to TRBJ2-1, with a tentative D call TRBD2 (6 bases). This CDR3 comprises 12 residues. The V gene lost 5 bases and the J gene lost 12 bases, with 14 bases spanning the gap. The V gene's germline CDR1 is PRHDT and CDR2 FYEKMQ (reference sequence). CDR3 region: CASSAAGLAQFF. Here the CDR3 DNA reads TGTGCCAGCAGCGCGGCGGGACTGGCGCAGTTCTTC.

The gene calls are TRBV5-1 and TRBJ2-1, with 11 nucleotides matching TRBD1. Germline V gene sequence: CDR1 SGHRS, CDR2 YFSETQ. With V trimmed by 4 bases and J by 2 bases, 2 bases remained unmatched. The CDR3 consists of 15 residues. The CDR3, as DNA: TGCGCCAGCAGCCTGGGACAGGGGGCCTACAATGAGCAGTTCTTC. Protein sequence: CASSLGQGAYNEQFF.

The V and J genes are TRBV7-6 and TRBJ2-2; D not resolved. The CDR3 runs 13 residues. Germline V gives CDR1 SGHVS, CDR2 FNYEAQ. Trimming left V 2 bases short and J 3 bases short, with 4 bases between. The CDR3 coding sequence is TGTGCCAGCAGCTTATTGCACACCGGGGAGCTGTTTTTT. Translated: CASSLLHTGELFF.

In this sample, this clone turned up many times. This chain joins TRBV4-2 and TRBJ2-6, with a possible D match to TRBD2 (7 bases). CDR1 and CDR2 (germline): LGHNA, YNFKEQ. The length of the CDR3 is 19 residues. Trimming took 5 bases from V and 0 from J, leaving 20 bases between them. The CDR3 here is CASSLGSGGPPSGANVLTF. The DNA of the CDR3 is TGTGCCAGCAGCTTGGGTTCCGGGGGGCCCCCCTCTGGGGCCAACGTCCTGACTTTC.

The chain combines TRBV7-9 with TRBJ2-1; TRBD1 matches 7 bases. The V segment lost 2 bases and the J segment 3 bases; nucleotides outside the gene matches: 4. Germline values: CDR1 SEHNR, CDR2 FQNEAQ (reference sequence). The CDR3 covers 15 residues. The CDR3 DNA is TGTGCCAGCAGCTTAACGACAGGGCGCTACAATGAGCAGTTCTTC. It encodes CASSLTTGRYNEQFF.

The gene calls are TRBV2 and TRBJ1-4, with D unresolved. This CDR3 region has 13 residues. From germline, CDR1 is SNHLY and CDR2 FYNNEI. V was clipped by 8 bases and J by 8 bases, with 15 bases between them. CDR3 DNA sequence: TGTGCCAGCCTCCGGACCCCCGGAGAAAAACTGTTTTTT. Its protein product is CASLRTPGEKLFF.

This clone was detected once. The chain combines TRBV6-6 with TRBJ1-2; TRBD1 might be the D (6 bases). The germline CDR1 and CDR2 sequences are MNHNY and SVGAGI (reference sequence). The length of the CDR3 is 14 residues. Trimming stripped 5 bases from V and 2 bases from J, with 12 bases between. CDR3 residues: CASSDHTGNYGYTF. The CDR3 DNA reads TGTGCCAGCAGTGACCATACAGGGAACTATGGCTACACCTTC.

This CDR3 reads CASSFGLVSTGELFF. The CDR3, as DNA: TGTGCCAGCAGTTTTGGACTAGTTAGCACCGGGGAGCTGTTTTTT. The chain recombines TRBV6-1 with TRBJ2-2, with 7 bases matching TRBD2. Germline V gene lookup returns CDR1 MNHNS and CDR2 SASEGT. The CDR3 has 15 residues. Losses at the gene ends were 5 bases for V and 4 bases for J; bases not matched to a gene: 7.

Of note for this clone: The sample holds other DNA sequences that translate to the same CDR3. This rearrangement joins TRBV5-6 to TRBJ2-1, with D unresolved. V lost 2 bases to trimming and J lost 7 bases, with 4 bases between them. The V gene's germline CDR1 is SGHDT and CDR2 YYEEEE. CDR3 length: 11 residues. CDR3 DNA sequence: TGTGCCAGCAGCTTAGATAATGAGCAGTTCTTC. Its translation is CASSLDNEQFF. Drawing the rest from reference TRBV5-6 and TRBJ2-1, the complete variable domain is DAGVTQSPTHLIKTRGQQVTLRCSPKSGHDTVSWYQQALGQGPQFIFQYYEEEERQRGNFPDRFSGHQFPNYSSELNVNALLLGDSALYLCASSLDNEQFFGPGTRLTVL.

The genes are TRBV6-6 and TRBJ1-5; 7 nucleotides match TRBD1. Germline V gene data show CDR1 as MNHNY and CDR2 as SVGAGI (reference sequence). The V gene end was trimmed by 5 bases and the J gene end by 3 bases; junction bases not matched to a gene: 4. The CDR3 is made up of 14 amino acids. The CDR3 region has the DNA TGTGCCAGCAGTCAACAGGGGACCAATCAGCCCCAGCATTTT. It encodes CASSQQGTNQPQHF.

J is TRBJ1-1 and V is TRBV2, with a possible D match to TRBD1 (6 bases). V gave up 7 bases and J gave up 2 bases, with 17 bases separating them. The length of the CDR3 is 15 residues. Germline values: CDR1 SNHLY, CDR2 FYNNEI. Written as DNA, the CDR3 is TGTGCCAGCAAGATGGGGGCCAGGGGTAACACTGAAGCTTTCTTT. It is translated as CASKMGARGNTEAFF.

V gene TRBV4-2 combines with J gene TRBJ1-5; unclear D gene. V dropped 0 bases and J dropped 3 bases, with 12 bases sitting between them. The CDR3 loop spans 16 amino acids. CDR1 LGHNA and CDR2 YNFKEQ come from the germline V gene. The CDR3 DNA is TGTGCCAGCAGCCAAGACGTCGGGGAAATCAATCAGCCCCAGCATTTT. It yields the protein CASSQDVGEINQPQHF.